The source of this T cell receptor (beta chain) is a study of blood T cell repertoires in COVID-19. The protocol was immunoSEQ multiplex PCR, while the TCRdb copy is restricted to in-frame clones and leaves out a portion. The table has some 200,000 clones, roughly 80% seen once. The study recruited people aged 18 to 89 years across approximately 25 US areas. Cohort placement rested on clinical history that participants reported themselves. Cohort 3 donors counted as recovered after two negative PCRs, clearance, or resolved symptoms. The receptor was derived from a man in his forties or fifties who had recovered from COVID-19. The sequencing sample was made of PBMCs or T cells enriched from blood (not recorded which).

The DNA of the CDR3 is TGTGCCAGCAAGGGCGGGGGTAGTGAAGGCTACACCTTC. Amino acid sequence: CASKGGGSEGYTF. The chain joins TRBV2 to TRBJ1-2, with a tentative D call TRBD1 (5 bases). The CDR3 has 13 amino acids. The V gene lost 7 bases and the J gene lost 8 bases, with 17 bases spanning the gap. The germline V gene encodes CDR1 SNHLY and CDR2 FYNNEI.